This T cell receptor beta chain was recovered during a study of blood T cell repertoires in COVID-19. Trimming cost V 7 bases and J 2 bases, with 24 bases left between them. The germline gives CDR1 SGHNT, CDR2 YENEEA. The CDR3 is 17 amino acids. In the study's own analysis: Reference gene primer amplification gave nucleated cell count estimates. TCRdb keeps only in-frame clones here, not all; method: immunoSEQ multiplex PCR. Clone size and V and J calls were adopted from that table, with D and trimming inferred from the DNA. Of about 160,000 clones listed, around 82% are singletons. The specimen was peripheral blood. The chain is built from TRBV11-3 and TRBJ2-7; a possible D gene is TRBD2 (5 bases). This clonotype was obtained from a man aged 60-69 years with active or convalescent COVID-19. CDR3 in DNA: TGTGCCAGCACCGGGTTGGCGGGCTCCCCGTACCCCTACGAGCAGTACTTC. Translated: CASTGLAGSPYPYEQYF.